These T cell receptor beta chains were read from a single sample in a study of T-cell memory formation after mild COVID-19. TCRdb reprocessed the 5' RACE reads via MiXCR and lists one record per CDR3 protein. The sample shows 85,000 to 120,000 distinct CDR3 sequences, about 15% of them seen only once. The sequenced material came from PBMCs or a T cell subset sorted from them (not recorded which). Receptors were obtained from an adult woman who had mild COVID-19 (a few samples of this study predate the infection). Cell type and time point are not known. The CDR3 runs from the conserved cysteine through the conserved F or W. The order of the fields is V gene, J gene, CDR3 length, D gene, clone size, CDR3 DNA, CDR3 protein. D genes are given only for firm matches. Expanded clones are given a class, and other clones once, few, many or no size at all.

v_gene: TRBV7-9
j_gene: TRBJ1-1
len: 15
d_gene: NA
abundance: NA
CDR3nt: TGTGCCAGCAGCTTAATATATTCGGGTACGACTGAAGCTTTCTTT
CDR3aa: CASSLIYSGTTEAFF

v_gene: TRBV15
j_gene: TRBJ1-5
len: 16
d_gene: TRBD1
abundance: NA
CDR3nt: TGTGCCACCAGCAGTCAGAGGGGGCTCGGGAATCAGCCCCAGCATTTT
CDR3aa: CATSSQRGLGNQPQHF

v_gene: TRBV7-9
j_gene: TRBJ2-1
len: 11
d_gene: NA
abundance: few
CDR3nt: TGTGCCAGCAGCTTTAGGAATGAGCAGTTCTTC
CDR3aa: CASSFRNEQFF

v_gene: TRBV2
j_gene: TRBJ1-5
len: 14
d_gene: NA
abundance: NA
CDR3nt: TGTGCCAGCTTGGGCCAGGGTTTCAATCAGCCCCAGCATTTT
CDR3aa: CASLGQGFNQPQHF

v_gene: TRBV4-1
j_gene: TRBJ2-2
len: 18
d_gene: NA
abundance: NA
CDR3nt: TGCGCCAGCAGCCAAGGAACAGGGAGAACCCTCCACACCGGGGAGCTGTTTTTT
CDR3aa: CASSQGTGRTLHTGELFF

v_gene: TRBV24-1
j_gene: TRBJ2-1
len: 13
d_gene: NA
abundance: NA
CDR3nt: TGTGCCACCAGTGAGACAGCCTACAATGAGCAGTTCTTC
CDR3aa: CATSETAYNEQFF

v_gene: TRBV4-3
j_gene: TRBJ2-1
len: 14
d_gene: NA
abundance: NA
CDR3nt: TGCGCCAGCAGCCAAGGGGAACCTTCCAATGAGCAGTTCTTC
CDR3aa: CASSQGEPSNEQFF

v_gene: TRBV5-1
j_gene: TRBJ2-3
len: 14
d_gene: TRBD2
abundance: NA
CDR3nt: TGCGCCAGCGAGCCGGGACTAGACGGAGATACGCAGTATTTT
CDR3aa: CASEPGLDGDTQYF

v_gene: TRBV5-6
j_gene: TRBJ2-2
len: 12
d_gene: NA
abundance: many
CDR3nt: TGTGCCAGCAGCTTTGGGTCCGGGGAGCTGTTTTTT
CDR3aa: CASSFGSGELFF

v_gene: TRBV6-6
j_gene: TRBJ1-1
len: 14
d_gene: NA
abundance: few
CDR3nt: TGTGCCAGCAGTTACGTCCCAGGGGACACTGAAGCTTTCTTT
CDR3aa: CASSYVPGDTEAFF

v_gene: TRBV4-1
j_gene: TRBJ2-6
len: 16
d_gene: NA
abundance: few
CDR3nt: TGCGCCAGCAGCCAGAACTTTCACTCTGGGGCCAACGTCCTGACTTTC
CDR3aa: CASSQNFHSGANVLTF

v_gene: TRBV7-9
j_gene: TRBJ2-7
len: 12
d_gene: NA
abundance: NA
CDR3nt: TGTGCCAGCAGCGGCCCCGCATCAGAGCAGTACTTC
CDR3aa: CASSGPASEQYF

v_gene: TRBV5-1
j_gene: TRBJ2-1
len: 15
d_gene: NA
abundance: NA
CDR3nt: TGCGCCAGCAGCTTGGGGCCTAGCGCAGACAATGAGCAGTTCTTC
CDR3aa: CASSLGPSADNEQFF

v_gene: TRBV12-3/TRBV12-4
j_gene: TRBJ1-1
len: 15
d_gene: NA
abundance: few
CDR3nt: TGTGCCAGCAGTTTAGCGAGTAACAGCTACACTGAAGCTTTCTTT
CDR3aa: CASSLASNSYTEAFF

v_gene: TRBV4-3
j_gene: TRBJ1-2
len: 15
d_gene: NA
abundance: NA
CDR3nt: TGCGCCAGCAGCCAAGAAAGGCACCCCAACTATGGCTACACCTTC
CDR3aa: CASSQERHPNYGYTF

v_gene: TRBV4-3
j_gene: TRBJ1-2
len: 14
d_gene: NA
abundance: NA
CDR3nt: TGCGCCAGCAGCCAAGAAACCCGGAACTATGGCTACACCTTC
CDR3aa: CASSQETRNYGYTF

v_gene: TRBV5-1
j_gene: TRBJ2-2
len: 14
d_gene: NA
abundance: NA
CDR3nt: TGCGCCAGCAGTTTAGACGGAGTAACCGGGGAGCTGTTTTTT
CDR3aa: CASSLDGVTGELFF

v_gene: TRBV5-4
j_gene: TRBJ2-3
len: 15
d_gene: NA
abundance: few
CDR3nt: TGTGCCAGCAGCTTCAAGGGACTTATCACAGATACGCAGTATTTT
CDR3aa: CASSFKGLITDTQYF